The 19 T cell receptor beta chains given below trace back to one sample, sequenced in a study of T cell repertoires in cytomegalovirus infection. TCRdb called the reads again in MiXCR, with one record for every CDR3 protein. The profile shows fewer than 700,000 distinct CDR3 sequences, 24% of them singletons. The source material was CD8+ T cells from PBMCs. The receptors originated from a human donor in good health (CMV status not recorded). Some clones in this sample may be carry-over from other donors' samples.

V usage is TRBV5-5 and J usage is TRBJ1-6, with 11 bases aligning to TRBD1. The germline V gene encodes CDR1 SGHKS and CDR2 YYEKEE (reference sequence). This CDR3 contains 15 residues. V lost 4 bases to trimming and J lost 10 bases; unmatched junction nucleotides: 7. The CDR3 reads CASSTGTGGRSPLHF. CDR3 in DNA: TGTGCCAGCAGCACTGGGACAGGGGGGAGGTCACCCCTCCACTTT.

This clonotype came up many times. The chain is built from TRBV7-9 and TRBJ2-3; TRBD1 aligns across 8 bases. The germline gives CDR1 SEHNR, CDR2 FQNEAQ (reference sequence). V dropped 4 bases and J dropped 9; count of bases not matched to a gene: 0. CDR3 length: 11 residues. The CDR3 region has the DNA TGTGCCAGCAGCTGGACAGGGACGCAGTATTTT. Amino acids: CASSWTGTQYF.

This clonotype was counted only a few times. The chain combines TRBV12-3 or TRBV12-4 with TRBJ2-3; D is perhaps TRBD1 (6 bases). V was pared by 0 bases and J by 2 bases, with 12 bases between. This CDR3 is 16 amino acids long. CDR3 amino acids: CASSLATGELTDTQYF. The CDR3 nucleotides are TGTGCCAGCAGTTTAGCGACAGGAGAACTCACAGATACGCAGTATTTT.

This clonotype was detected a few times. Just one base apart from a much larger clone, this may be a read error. The CDR3 region is CASRGTDYEQYF. The CDR3 DNA is TGTGCCAGCAGGGGGACAGACTACGAGCAGTACTTC. The chain carries TRBV12-3 or TRBV12-4 and TRBJ2-7; 7 bases line up with TRBD1. J lost 3 bases, V lost 6 bases, and 2 bases had no gene match. The length of the CDR3 is 12 residues.

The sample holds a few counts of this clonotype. CDR3 nucleotides: TGTGCCAGCAGCTTGGTAGGTGCCGTGAACACTGAAGCTTTCTTT. Its translation is CASSLVGAVNTEAFF. The V call is TRBV5-5, the J call TRBJ1-1; no definite D call. Germline CDR1 SGHKS, CDR2 YYEKEE (reference sequence). V shed 0 bases and J shed 0 bases, with 9 bases lying between them. The CDR3 loop spans 15 amino acids. Supplemented by reference TRBV5-5 and TRBJ1-1, the full variable domain reads DAGVTQSPTHLIKTRGQQVTLRCSPISGHKSVSWYQQVLGQGPQFIFQYYEKEERGRGNFPDRFSARQFPNYSSELNVNALLLGDSALYLCASSLVGAVNTEAFFGQGTRLTVV.

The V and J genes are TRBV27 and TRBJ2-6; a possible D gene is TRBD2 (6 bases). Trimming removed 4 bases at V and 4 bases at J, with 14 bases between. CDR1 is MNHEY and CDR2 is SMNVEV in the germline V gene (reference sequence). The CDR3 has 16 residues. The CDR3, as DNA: TGTGCCAGCAGTTCCGGGACTCCGGCGGGGGCCAACGTCCTGACTTTC. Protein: CASSSGTPAGANVLTF.

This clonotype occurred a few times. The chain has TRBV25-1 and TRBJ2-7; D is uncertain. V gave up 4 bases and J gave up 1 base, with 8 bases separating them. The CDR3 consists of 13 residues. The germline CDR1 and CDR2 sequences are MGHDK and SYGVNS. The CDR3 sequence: CASSGPLSYEQYF. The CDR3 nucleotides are TGTGCCAGCAGTGGTCCCCTATCCTACGAGCAGTACTTC.

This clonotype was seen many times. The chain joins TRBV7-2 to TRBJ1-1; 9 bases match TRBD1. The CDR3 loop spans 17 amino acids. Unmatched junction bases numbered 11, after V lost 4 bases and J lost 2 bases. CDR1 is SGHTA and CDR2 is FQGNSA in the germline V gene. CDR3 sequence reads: CASSSPPGQGSNTEAFF. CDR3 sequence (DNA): TGTGCCAGCAGCTCCCCGCCAGGACAGGGGAGTAACACTGAAGCTTTCTTT.

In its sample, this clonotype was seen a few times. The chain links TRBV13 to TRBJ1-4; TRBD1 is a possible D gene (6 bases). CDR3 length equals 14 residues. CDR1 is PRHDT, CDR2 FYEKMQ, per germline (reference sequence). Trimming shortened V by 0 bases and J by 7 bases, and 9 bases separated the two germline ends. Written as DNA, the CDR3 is TGTGCCAGCAGCTTAGGCGGGGGGCGTGAAAAACTGTTTTTT. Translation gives CASSLGGGREKLFF.

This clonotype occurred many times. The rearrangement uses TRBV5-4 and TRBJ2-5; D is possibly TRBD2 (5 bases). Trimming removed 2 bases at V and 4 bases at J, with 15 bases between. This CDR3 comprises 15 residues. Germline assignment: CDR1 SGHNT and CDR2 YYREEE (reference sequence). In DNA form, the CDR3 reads TGTGCCAGCAGCTTACAGCGGCACACGAGAGAGACCCAGTACTTC. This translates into CASSLQRHTRETQYF.

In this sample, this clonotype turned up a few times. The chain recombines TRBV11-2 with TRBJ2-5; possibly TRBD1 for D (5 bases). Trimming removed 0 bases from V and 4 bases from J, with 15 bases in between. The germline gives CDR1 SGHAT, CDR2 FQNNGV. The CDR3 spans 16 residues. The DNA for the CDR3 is TGTGCCAGCAGCTTAGAAGGGGCAGTCTTCGGAGAGACCCAGTACTTC. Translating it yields CASSLEGAVFGETQYF. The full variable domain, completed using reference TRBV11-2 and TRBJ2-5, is EAGVAQSPRYKIIEKRQSVAFWCNPISGHATLYWYQQILGQGPKLLIQFQNNGVVDDSQLPKDRFSAERLKGVDSTLKIQPAKLEDSAVYLCASSLEGAVFGETQYFGPGTRLLVL.

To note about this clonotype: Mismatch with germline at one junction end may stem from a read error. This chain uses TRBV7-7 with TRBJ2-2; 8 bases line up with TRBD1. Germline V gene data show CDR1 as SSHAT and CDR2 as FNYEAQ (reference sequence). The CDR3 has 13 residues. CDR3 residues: CARWDRNTVELFF. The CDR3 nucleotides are TGTGCTAGATGGGACAGGAACACCGTGGAGCTGTTTTTT.

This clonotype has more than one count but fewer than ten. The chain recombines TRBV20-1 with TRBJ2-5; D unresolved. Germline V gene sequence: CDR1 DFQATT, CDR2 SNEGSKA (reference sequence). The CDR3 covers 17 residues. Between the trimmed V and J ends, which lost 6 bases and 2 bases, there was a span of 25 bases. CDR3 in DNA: TGCAGTGCGAGCCCACGTAACCGGGTCCCCCGGCAAGAGACCCAGTACTTC. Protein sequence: CSASPRNRVPRQETQYF.

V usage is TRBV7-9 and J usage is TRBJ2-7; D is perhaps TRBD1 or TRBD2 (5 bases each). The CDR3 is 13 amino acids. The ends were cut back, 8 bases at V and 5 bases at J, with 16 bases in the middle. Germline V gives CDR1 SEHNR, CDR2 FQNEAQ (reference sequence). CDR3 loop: CASLDEGTNEQYV. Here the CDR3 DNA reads TGTGCCAGCTTGGATGAGGGGACCAACGAGCAGTACGTC.

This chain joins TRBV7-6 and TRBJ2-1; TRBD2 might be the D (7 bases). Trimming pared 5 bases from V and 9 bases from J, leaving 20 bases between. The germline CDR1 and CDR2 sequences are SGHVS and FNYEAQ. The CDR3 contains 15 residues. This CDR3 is CASSPGGRGASEQFF. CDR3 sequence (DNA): TGTGCCAGCAGCCCCGGCGGCCGGGGGGCCTCTGAGCAGTTCTTC.

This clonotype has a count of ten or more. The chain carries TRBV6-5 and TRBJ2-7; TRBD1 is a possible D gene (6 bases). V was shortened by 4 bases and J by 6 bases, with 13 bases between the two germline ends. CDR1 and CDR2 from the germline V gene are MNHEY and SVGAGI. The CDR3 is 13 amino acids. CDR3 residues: CASSSITGSEQYV. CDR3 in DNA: TGTGCCAGCAGTTCCATCACAGGGTCCGAGCAGTACGTC.

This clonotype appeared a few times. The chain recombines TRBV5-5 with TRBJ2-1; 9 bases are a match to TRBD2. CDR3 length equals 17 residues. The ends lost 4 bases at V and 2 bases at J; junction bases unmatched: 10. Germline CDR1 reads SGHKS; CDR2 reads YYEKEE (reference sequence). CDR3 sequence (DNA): TGTGCCAGCAGCATCTTTTTAGCGGGGGTTCCCTACAATGAGCAGTTCTTC. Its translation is CASSIFLAGVPYNEQFF.

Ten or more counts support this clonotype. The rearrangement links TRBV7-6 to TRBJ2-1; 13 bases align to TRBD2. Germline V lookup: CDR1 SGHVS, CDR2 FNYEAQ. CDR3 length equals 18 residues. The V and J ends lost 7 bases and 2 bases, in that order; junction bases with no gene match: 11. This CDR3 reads CASTPGLAGTQTYNEQFF. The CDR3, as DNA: TGTGCCAGCACCCCGGGACTAGCGGGGACTCAGACCTACAATGAGCAGTTCTTC.

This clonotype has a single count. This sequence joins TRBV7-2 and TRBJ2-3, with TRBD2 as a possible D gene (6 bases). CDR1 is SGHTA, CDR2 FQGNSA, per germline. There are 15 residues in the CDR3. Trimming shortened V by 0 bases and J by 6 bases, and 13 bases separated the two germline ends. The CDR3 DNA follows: TGTGCCAGCAGCTTAGCGGAGGGGCCAGGTGATACGCAGTATTTT. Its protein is CASSLAEGPGDTQYF.